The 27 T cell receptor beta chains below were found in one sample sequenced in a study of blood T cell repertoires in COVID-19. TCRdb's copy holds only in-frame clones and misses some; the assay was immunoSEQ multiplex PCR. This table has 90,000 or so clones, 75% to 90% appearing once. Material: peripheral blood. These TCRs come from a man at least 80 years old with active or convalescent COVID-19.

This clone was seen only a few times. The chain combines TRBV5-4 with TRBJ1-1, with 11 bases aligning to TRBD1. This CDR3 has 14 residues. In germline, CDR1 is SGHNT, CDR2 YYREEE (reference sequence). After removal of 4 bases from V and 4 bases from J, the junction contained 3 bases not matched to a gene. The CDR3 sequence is CASSRGTGGTEAFF. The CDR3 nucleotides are TGTGCCAGCAGCCGCGGGACAGGGGGCACTGAAGCTTTCTTT.

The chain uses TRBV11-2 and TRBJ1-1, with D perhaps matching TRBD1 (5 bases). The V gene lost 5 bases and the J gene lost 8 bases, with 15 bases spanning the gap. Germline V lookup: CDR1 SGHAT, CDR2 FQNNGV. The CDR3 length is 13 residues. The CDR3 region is CASSPDRRGEAFF. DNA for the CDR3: TGTGCCAGCAGCCCCGACCGACGGGGGGAAGCTTTCTTT.

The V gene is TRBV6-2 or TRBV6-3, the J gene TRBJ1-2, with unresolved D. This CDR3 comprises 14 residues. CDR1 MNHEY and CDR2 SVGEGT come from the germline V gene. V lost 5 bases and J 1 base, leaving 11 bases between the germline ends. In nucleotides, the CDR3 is TGTGCCAGCAGTCGTCATACAGTTAACTATGGCTACACCTTC. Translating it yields CASSRHTVNYGYTF.

CDR3 DNA: TGTGCCACCAGTGGGACGACAGGGCTGGCCTACAATGAGCAGTTCTTC. The encoded protein is CATSGTTGLAYNEQFF. This rearrangement joins TRBV24-1 to TRBJ2-1; 7 positions match TRBD1. The CDR3 loop spans 16 amino acids. V lost 5 bases to trimming and J lost 2 bases; unmatched junction nucleotides: 8. Germline assignment: CDR1 KGHDR and CDR2 SFDVKD.

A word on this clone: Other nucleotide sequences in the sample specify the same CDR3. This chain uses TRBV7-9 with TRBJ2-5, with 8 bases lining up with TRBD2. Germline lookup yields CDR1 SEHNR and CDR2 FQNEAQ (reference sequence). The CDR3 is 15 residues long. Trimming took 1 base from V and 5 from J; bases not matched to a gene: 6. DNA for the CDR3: TGTGCCAGCAGCTTAGGAGGACTAGCATTGGAGACCCAGTACTTC. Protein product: CASSLGGLALETQYF.

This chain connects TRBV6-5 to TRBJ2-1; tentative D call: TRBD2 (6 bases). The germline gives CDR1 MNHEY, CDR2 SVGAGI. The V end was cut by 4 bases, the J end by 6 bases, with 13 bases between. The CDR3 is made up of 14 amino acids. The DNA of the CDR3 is TGTGCCAGCAGTTCAAGCGGGTTCCGCAATGAGCAGTTCTTC. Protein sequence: CASSSSGFRNEQFF.

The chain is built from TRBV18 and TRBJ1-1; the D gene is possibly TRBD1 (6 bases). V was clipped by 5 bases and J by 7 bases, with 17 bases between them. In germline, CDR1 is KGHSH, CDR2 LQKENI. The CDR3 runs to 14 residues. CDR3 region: CASSTLSTGDEAFF. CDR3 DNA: TGTGCCAGCTCAACGCTTTCGACAGGAGATGAAGCTTTCTTT.

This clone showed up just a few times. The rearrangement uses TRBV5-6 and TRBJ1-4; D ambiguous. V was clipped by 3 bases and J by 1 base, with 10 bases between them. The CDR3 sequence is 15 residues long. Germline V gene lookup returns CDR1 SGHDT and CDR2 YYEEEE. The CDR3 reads CASSWFGRTNEKLFF. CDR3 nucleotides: TGTGCCAGCAGCTGGTTCGGGAGAACTAATGAAAAACTGTTTTTT.

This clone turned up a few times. The CDR3 spells CCAGENTEAFF. The CDR3, as DNA: TGCTGCGCAGGGGAGAACACTGAAGCTTTCTTT. V usage is TRBV29-1 and J usage is TRBJ1-1; D is possibly TRBD1 (6 bases). The CDR3 runs to 11 residues. Germline values: CDR1 SQVTM, CDR2 ANQGSEA.

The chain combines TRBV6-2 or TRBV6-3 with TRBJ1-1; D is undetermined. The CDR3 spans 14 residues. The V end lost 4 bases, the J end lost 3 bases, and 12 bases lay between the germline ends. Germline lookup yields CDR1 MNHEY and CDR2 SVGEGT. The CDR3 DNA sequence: TGTGCCAGCAGTTCCCCGGGAAGGTACACTGAAGCTTTCTTT. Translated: CASSSPGRYTEAFF.

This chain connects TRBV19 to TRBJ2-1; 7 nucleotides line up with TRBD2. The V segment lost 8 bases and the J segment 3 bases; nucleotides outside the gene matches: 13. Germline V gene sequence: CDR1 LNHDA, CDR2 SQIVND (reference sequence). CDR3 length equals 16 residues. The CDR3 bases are TGTGCCAGTGCTCGGGGGGAGGCCCCCTTCTACAATGAGCAGTTCTTC. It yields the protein CASARGEAPFYNEQFF.

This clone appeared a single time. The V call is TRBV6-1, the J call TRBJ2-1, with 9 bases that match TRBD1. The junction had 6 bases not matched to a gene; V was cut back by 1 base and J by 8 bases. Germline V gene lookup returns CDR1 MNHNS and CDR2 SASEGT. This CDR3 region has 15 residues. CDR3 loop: CASSEGGTGLYEQFF. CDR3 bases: TGTGCCAGCAGTGAAGGAGGGACAGGGTTGTATGAGCAGTTCTTC.

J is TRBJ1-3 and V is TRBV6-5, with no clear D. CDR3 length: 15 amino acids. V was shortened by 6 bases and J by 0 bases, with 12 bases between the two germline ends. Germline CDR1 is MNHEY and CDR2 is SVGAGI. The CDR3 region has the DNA TGTGCCAGCAGATCCGCCCTAGTCTCTGGAAACACCATATATTTT. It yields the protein CASRSALVSGNTIYF.

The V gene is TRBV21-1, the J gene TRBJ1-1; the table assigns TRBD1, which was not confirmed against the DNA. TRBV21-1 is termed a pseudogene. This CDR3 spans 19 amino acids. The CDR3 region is CASSPKRRRGKSGNTEAFF. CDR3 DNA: TGTGCCAGCAGCCCAAAAAGGAGAAGGGGCAAGTCGGGCAACACTGAAGCTTTCTTT.

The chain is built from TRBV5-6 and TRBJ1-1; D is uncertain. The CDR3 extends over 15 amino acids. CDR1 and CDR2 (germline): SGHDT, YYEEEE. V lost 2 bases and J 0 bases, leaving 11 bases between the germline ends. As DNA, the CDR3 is TGTGCCAGCAGCTTTGGGAGGCCGGTGAACACTGAAGCTTTCTTT. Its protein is CASSFGRPVNTEAFF.

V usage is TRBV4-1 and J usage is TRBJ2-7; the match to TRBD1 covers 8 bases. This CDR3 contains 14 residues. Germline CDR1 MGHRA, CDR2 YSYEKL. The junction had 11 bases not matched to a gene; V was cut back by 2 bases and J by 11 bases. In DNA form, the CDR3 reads TGCGCCAGCAGCCAAACGCCGACCAGGGGGCGCAAGTACTTC. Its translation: CASSQTPTRGRKYF.

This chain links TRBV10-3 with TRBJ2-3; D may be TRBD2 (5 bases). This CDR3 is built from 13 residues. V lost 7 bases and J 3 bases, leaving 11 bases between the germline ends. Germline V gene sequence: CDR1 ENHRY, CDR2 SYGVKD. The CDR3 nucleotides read TGTGCCATCATGGAGCGGATTACAGATACGCAGTATTTT. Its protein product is CAIMERITDTQYF.

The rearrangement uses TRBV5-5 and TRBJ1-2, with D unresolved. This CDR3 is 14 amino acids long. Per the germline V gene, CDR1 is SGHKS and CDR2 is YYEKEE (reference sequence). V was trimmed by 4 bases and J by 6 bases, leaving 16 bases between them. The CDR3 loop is CASSHPRGLDGYTF. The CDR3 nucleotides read TGTGCCAGCAGCCATCCCCGAGGGTTGGATGGCTACACCTTC.

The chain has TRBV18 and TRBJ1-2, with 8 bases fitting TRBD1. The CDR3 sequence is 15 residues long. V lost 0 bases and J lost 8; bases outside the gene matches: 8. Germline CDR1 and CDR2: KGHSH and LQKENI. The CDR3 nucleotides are TGTGCCAGCTCACCACCGGGACAGGAACCCTTGGGCTACACCTTC. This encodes CASSPPGQEPLGYTF.

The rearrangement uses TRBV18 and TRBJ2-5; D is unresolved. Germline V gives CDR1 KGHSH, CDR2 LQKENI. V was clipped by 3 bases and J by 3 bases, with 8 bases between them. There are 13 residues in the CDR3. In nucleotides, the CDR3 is TGTGCCAGCTCACCCCCATCAAAAGAGACCCAGTACTTC. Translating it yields CASSPPSKETQYF. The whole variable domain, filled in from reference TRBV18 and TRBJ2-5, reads NAGVMQNPRHLVRRRGQEARLRCSPMKGHSHVYWYRQLPEEGLKFMVYLQKENIIDESGMPKERFSAEFPKEGPSILRIQQVVRGDSAAYFCASSPPSKETQYFGPGTRLLVL.

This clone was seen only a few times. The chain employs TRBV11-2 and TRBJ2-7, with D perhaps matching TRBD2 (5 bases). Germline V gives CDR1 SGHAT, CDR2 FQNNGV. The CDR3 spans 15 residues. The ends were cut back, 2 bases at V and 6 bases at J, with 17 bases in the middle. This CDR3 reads CASSLRPQARGEQYF. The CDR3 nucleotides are TGTGCCAGCAGCTTAAGGCCTCAGGCCCGGGGCGAGCAGTACTTC.

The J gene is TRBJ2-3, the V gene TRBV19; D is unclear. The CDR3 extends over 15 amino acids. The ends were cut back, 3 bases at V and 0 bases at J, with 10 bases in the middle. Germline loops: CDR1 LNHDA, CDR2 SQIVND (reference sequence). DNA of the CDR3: TGTGCCAGTAGTATTTACTCTACTAGCACAGATACGCAGTATTTT. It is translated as CASSIYSTSTDTQYF. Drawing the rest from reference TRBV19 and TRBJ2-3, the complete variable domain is DGGITQSPKYLFRKEGQNVTLSCEQNLNHDAMYWYRQDPGQGLRLIYYSQIVNDFQKGDIAEGYSVSREKKESFPLTVTSAQKNPTAFYLCASSIYSTSTDTQYFGPGTRLTVL.

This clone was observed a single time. In nucleotides, the CDR3 is TGTGCCAGCAGCTCCGAGGGTTCACCCCTCCACTTT. This codes for CASSSEGSPLHF. The rearrangement links TRBV5-4 to TRBJ1-6; D gene uncertain. The CDR3 spans 12 residues. V was pared by 3 bases and J by 9 bases, with 7 bases between. Germline assignment: CDR1 SGHNT and CDR2 YYREEE (reference sequence).

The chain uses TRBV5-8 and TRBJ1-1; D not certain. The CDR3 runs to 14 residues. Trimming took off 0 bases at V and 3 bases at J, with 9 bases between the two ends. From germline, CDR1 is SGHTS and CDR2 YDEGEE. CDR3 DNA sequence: TGTGCCAGCAGCTTGGGGCATATTGACACTGAAGCTTTCTTT. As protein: CASSLGHIDTEAFF.

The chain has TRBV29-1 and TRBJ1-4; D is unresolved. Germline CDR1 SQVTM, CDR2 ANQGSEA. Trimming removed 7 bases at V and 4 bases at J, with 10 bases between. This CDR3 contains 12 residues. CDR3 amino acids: CSAGRGNEKLFF. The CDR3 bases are TGCAGCGCCGGCCGGGGTAATGAAAAACTGTTTTTT.

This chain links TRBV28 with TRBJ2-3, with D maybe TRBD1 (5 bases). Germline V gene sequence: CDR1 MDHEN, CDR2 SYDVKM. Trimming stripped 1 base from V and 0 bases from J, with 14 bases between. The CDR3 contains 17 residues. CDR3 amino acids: CASSLSQTVGSTDTQYF. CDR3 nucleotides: TGTGCCAGCAGTTTATCCCAGACAGTCGGGAGCACAGATACGCAGTATTTT.

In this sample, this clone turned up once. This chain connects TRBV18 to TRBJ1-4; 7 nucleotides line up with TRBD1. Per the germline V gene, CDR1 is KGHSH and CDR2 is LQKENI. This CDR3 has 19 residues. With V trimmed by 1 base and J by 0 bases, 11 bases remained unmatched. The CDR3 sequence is CASSPRMGTDHATNEKLFF. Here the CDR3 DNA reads TGTGCCAGCTCACCACGAATGGGGACAGATCATGCAACTAATGAAAAACTGTTTTTT.